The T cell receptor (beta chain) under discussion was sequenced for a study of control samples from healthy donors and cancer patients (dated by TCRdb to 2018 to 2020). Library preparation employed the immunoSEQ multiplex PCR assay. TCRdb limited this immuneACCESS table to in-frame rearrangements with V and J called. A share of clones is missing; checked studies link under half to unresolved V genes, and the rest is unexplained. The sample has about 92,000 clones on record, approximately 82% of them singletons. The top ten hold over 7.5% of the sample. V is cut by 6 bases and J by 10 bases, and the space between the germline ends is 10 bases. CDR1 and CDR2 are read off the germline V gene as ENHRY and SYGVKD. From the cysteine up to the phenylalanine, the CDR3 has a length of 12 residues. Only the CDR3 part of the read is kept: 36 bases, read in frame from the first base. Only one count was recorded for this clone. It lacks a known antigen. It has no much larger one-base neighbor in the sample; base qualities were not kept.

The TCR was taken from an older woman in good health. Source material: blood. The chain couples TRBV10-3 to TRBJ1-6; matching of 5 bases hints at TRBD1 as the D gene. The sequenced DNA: TGTGCCATCAGCCCACAGGACTCACCCCTCCACTTT. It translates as CAISPQDSPLHF.